These 22 T cell receptor beta chains were sequenced from one sample in a study of T-cell memory formation after mild COVID-19. MiXCR, run by TCRdb on the 5' RACE reads, gives a single entry per CDR3 protein. Here the sample spans 65,000 to 100,000 distinct CDR3 sequences, roughly 13% being singletons. Sequenced: PBMCs or a T cell subset sorted from them (not recorded which). Receptors originate from a young man who had mild COVID-19 (a few samples of this study predate the infection). Cell type and time point are not known.

This clonotype was counted only a few times. This chain joins TRBV6-5 and TRBJ1-1; possible D gene TRBD1, 6 bases. The germline V and J ends were trimmed by 2 bases and 4 bases, with 14 bases remaining between them. Germline loops: CDR1 MNHEY, CDR2 SVGAGI. The CDR3 spans 15 residues. CDR3 nucleotide sequence: TGTGCCAGCAGTTACCCGATCGGAGGGGGCACTGAAGCTTTCTTT. Translating gives CASSYPIGGGTEAFF.

As DNA, the CDR3 is TGTGCCAGCAGTTTGGGCAGAATGAACACTGAAGCTTTCTTT. It translates to CASSLGRMNTEAFF. V and J are TRBV12-3 or TRBV12-4 and TRBJ1-1; D ambiguous. CDR3 size: 14 residues. V was shortened by 3 bases and J by 0 bases, with 8 bases between the two germline ends.

At least ten counts were recorded for this clonotype. The genes are TRBV10-2 and TRBJ2-5; TRBD2 matches at 8 bases. V gave up 4 bases and J gave up 0 bases; unmatched junction bases: 4. The CDR3 sequence is 15 residues long. Germline V CDR1 and CDR2: WSHSY, SAAADI. CDR3 residues: CASSVGRVYQETQYF. Written as DNA, the CDR3 is TGCGCCAGCAGTGTCGGGAGGGTGTACCAAGAGACCCAGTACTTC.

This clonotype was observed a handful of times. The rearrangement links TRBV2 to TRBJ2-1; TRBD2 aligns across 12 bases. V shed 7 bases, J shed 12 bases, and the junction held 7 bases outside the gene matches. The CDR3 contains 13 residues. Germline V gives CDR1 SNHLY, CDR2 FYNNEI. The CDR3 nucleotides read TGTGCCAGCACCGGGACTAGCGGGCCCGGGCAGTTCTTC. It specifies CASTGTSGPGQFF.

J is TRBJ1-1 and V is TRBV7-9; D perhaps matches TRBD1 (5 bases). CDR3 size: 14 residues. Germline V CDR1 and CDR2: SEHNR, FQNEAQ (reference sequence). V lost 3 bases and J 1 base, leaving 9 bases between the germline ends. CDR3 residues: CASSFGGGNTEAFF. The CDR3 coding sequence is TGTGCCAGCAGCTTTGGCGGGGGGAACACTGAAGCTTTCTTT.

V gene TRBV4-3 combines with J gene TRBJ2-3; tentatively, D is TRBD2 (5 bases). The germline CDR1 and CDR2 sequences are LGHNA and YSLEER. The CDR3 covers 15 residues. V was clipped by 1 base and J by 0 bases, with 8 bases between them. This CDR3 reads CASSQGRSSTDTQYF. As DNA, the CDR3 is TGCGCCAGCAGCCAAGGGAGGAGTAGCACAGATACGCAGTATTTT.

This clonotype has more than one count but fewer than ten. The chain is built from TRBV29-1 and TRBJ2-2; TRBD1 aligns across 7 bases. CDR1 and CDR2 (germline): SQVTM, ANQGSEA. V was pared by 0 bases and J by 5 bases, with 9 bases of the junction left unmatched. The CDR3 length is 16 residues. This CDR3 is CSVEEPRGRSTGELFF. The CDR3 DNA is TGCAGCGTTGAAGAACCTAGGGGGCGAAGTACCGGGGAGCTGTTTTTT.

This clonotype was seen at least ten times. The chain recombines TRBV29-1 with TRBJ2-7; TRBD2 is a possible D gene (6 bases). Germline V gene data show CDR1 as SQVTM and CDR2 as ANQGSEA. The CDR3 extends over 17 amino acids. V lost 1 base and J 5 bases, leaving 24 bases between the germline ends. CDR3 DNA sequence: TGCAGCGTTGAAGGAGTCATCCGCCAGGGAGGAGAGAACGAGCAGTACTTC. The encoded protein is CSVEGVIRQGGENEQYF.

The V and J genes are TRBV4-3 and TRBJ1-2, with D perhaps matching TRBD1 (5 bases). This CDR3 is built from 15 residues. Trimming left V 4 bases short and J 4 bases short, with 16 bases between. CDR1 and CDR2 (germline): LGHNA, YSLEER. CDR3 coding DNA: TGCGCCAGCAGCCCTACAGGCCAGCCCCTCTATGGCTACACCTTC. Protein: CASSPTGQPLYGYTF.

Only a few counts were recorded for this clonotype. V gene TRBV7-9 combines with J gene TRBJ1-1; D remains ambiguous. The V gene's germline CDR1 is SEHNR and CDR2 FQNEAQ (reference sequence). The ends were cut back, 1 base at V and 4 bases at J, with 10 bases in the middle. CDR3 length: 14 amino acids. The CDR3 DNA reads TGTGCCAGCAGCTTAGTCGAGGAGTCCACTGAAGCTTTCTTT. Translated, it gives CASSLVEESTEAFF.

This clonotype was seen only a few times. The chain is built from TRBV3-1 and TRBJ1-1, with D possibly TRBD1 on 6 matching bases. Germline CDR1 and CDR2: LGHDT and YNNKEL (reference sequence). Trimming took 1 base from V and 4 from J, leaving 13 bases between them. CDR3 length equals 15 residues. The CDR3 is CASSQGARGFTEAFF. CDR3 bases: TGTGCCAGCAGCCAAGGGGCCAGGGGCTTCACTGAAGCTTTCTTT. Full variable domain (rest looked up from reference TRBV3-1 and TRBJ1-1): DTAVSQTPKYLVTQMGNDKSIKCEQNLGHDTMYWYKQDSKKFLKIMFSYNNKELIINETVPNRFSPKSPDKAHLNLHINSLELGDSAVYFCASSQGARGFTEAFFGQGTRLTVV.

This clonotype has just a few counts. This sequence joins TRBV20-1 and TRBJ2-3; 7 bases match TRBD2. The germline V gene has CDR1 DFQATT and CDR2 SNEGSKA (reference sequence). After removal of 3 bases from V and 1 base from J, the junction contained 16 bases not matched to a gene. The CDR3 is 18 amino acids. As DNA, the CDR3 is TGCAGTGCTAGTATCCCACGGGGGAGCCGGGGGGGCACAGATACGCAGTATTTT. This gives the protein CSASIPRGSRGGTDTQYF.

The V and J genes are TRBV15 and TRBJ2-7; perhaps TRBD2 as D (7 bases). The CDR3 has 15 residues. Between the trimmed V and J ends, which lost 2 bases and 7 bases, there was a span of 18 bases. CDR1 is LNHNV, CDR2 YYDKDF, per germline (reference sequence). For the CDR3, the DNA is TGTGCCACCAGCAGAAGAGGGGGGGAAGGTCGGGAGCAGTACTTC. Its translation: CATSRRGGEGREQYF.

V is TRBV10-3 and J is TRBJ2-7; TRBD2 might be the D (5 bases). The CDR3 consists of 14 residues. The V end lost 1 base, the J end lost 3 bases, and 10 bases lay between the germline ends. Germline V gives CDR1 ENHRY, CDR2 SYGVKD. Here the CDR3 DNA reads TGTGCCATCAGTGAGTTGGAGGAACTCTACGAGCAGTACTTC. It codes for CAISELEELYEQYF.

This chain uses TRBV29-1 with TRBJ2-5; D remains unclear. In germline, CDR1 is SQVTM, CDR2 ANQGSEA. The V end lost 4 bases, the J end lost 1 base, and 10 bases lay between the germline ends. The CDR3 contains 13 residues. The CDR3 DNA reads TGCAGCGTTGCTGGCCCCCTCCAAGAGACCCAGTACTTC. Amino acids: CSVAGPLQETQYF. Supplemented by reference TRBV29-1 and TRBJ2-5, the full variable domain reads SAVISQKPSRDICQRGTSLTIQCQVDSQVTMMFWYRQQPGQSLTLIATANQGSEATYESGFVIDKFPISRPNLTFSTLTVSNMSPEDSSIYLCSVAGPLQETQYFGPGTRLLVL.

The chain is built from TRBV5-1 and TRBJ2-7, with 8 bases identical to TRBD1. Trimming cost V 0 bases and J 0 bases; bases outside gene matches: 2. Germline V gives CDR1 SGHRS, CDR2 YFSETQ. This CDR3 comprises 15 residues. The CDR3 coding sequence is TGCGCCAGCAGCTTGGGAACAGGGGGCTCCTACGAGCAGTACGTC. This encodes CASSLGTGGSYEQYV.

The V call is TRBV15, the J call TRBJ1-5; perhaps TRBD1 as D (5 bases). V shed 5 bases and J shed 2 bases, with 10 bases lying between them. Germline assignment: CDR1 LNHNV and CDR2 YYDKDF (reference sequence). The CDR3 has 14 residues. CDR3 sequence (DNA): TGTGCCACCAGCTCAGGGTACGGCAATCAGCCCCAGCATTTT. Residues: CATSSGYGNQPQHF.

A few counts support this clonotype. This chain uses TRBV5-1 with TRBJ2-3; TRBD2 matches at 10 bases. The CDR3 runs 15 residues. The junction had 4 bases not matched to a gene; V was cut back by 5 bases and J by 1 base. Looked up from germline, CDR1 is SGHRS and CDR2 is YFSETQ. The CDR3 DNA reads as TGCGCCAGCAGTCTGGGGACTAGCGGCACAGATACGCAGTATTTT. Protein: CASSLGTSGTDTQYF.

The gene calls are TRBV7-2 and TRBJ2-5; 10 positions agree with TRBD2. There are 15 residues in the CDR3. J was trimmed by 5 bases and V by 3 bases; bases with no gene match: 6. Germline V gene sequence: CDR1 SGHTA, CDR2 FQGNSA. The CDR3 nucleotides read TGTGCCAGCAGCTTTAGCGGGGGGTGGTTGGAGACCCAGTACTTC. Residues: CASSFSGGWLETQYF. Using reference TRBV7-2 and TRBJ2-5 for the parts outside the CDR3, the full variable domain is GAGVSQSPSNKVTEKGKDVELRCDPISGHTALYWYRQSLGQGLEFLIYFQGNSAPDKSGLPSDRFSAERTGGSVSTLTIQRTQQEDSAVYLCASSFSGGWLETQYFGPGTRLLVL.

The gene calls are TRBV11-2 and TRBJ1-6; D ambiguous. The CDR3 totals 13 residues. V lost 1 base, J lost 6 bases, and 4 bases lay in between. CDR1 and CDR2 (germline): SGHAT, FQNNGV. The CDR3 loop is CASSLARNSPLHF. The CDR3 coding sequence is TGTGCCAGCAGCTTAGCCCGTAATTCACCCCTCCACTTT.

The V gene is TRBV21-1, the J gene TRBJ2-6; the D call TRBD1 from the table was never checked on the DNA. TRBV21-1 is a pseudogene locus. CDR3 size: 18 residues. For the CDR3, the DNA is TGTGCCAGCAGCTGTGGGGGGGACCGCACCCCTGGGGCCAACGTCCTGACTTTC. This translates into CASSCGGDRTPGANVLTF.

A few counts support this clonotype. V is TRBV6-4 and J is TRBJ2-3, with TRBD2 matching over 8 bases. The germline gives CDR1 MRHNA, CDR2 SNTAGT. With V trimmed by 4 bases and J by 4 bases, 4 bases remained unmatched. The CDR3 has 14 residues. The CDR3 sequence: CASSAGGPADTQYF. The CDR3 DNA is TGTGCCAGCAGTGCGGGGGGGCCGGCAGATACGCAGTATTTT.